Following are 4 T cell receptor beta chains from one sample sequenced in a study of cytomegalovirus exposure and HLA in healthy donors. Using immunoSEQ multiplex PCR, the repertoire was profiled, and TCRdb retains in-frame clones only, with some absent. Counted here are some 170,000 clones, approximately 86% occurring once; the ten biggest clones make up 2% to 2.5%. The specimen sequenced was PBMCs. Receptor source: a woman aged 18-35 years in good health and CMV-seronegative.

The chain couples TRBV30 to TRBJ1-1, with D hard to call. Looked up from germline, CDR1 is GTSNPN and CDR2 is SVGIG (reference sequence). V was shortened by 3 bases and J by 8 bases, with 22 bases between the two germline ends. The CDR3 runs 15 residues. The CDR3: CAWSLSYRPATEAFF. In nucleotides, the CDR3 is TGTGCCTGGAGCCTTTCGTACAGACCGGCCACCGAAGCTTTCTTT.

This CDR3 is CSVDGTALKETQYF. The CDR3 region has the DNA TGCAGCGTTGACGGGACAGCCTTAAAAGAGACCCAGTACTTC. This rearrangement joins TRBV29-1 to TRBJ2-5; 7 bases agree with TRBD1. From germline, CDR1 is SQVTM and CDR2 ANQGSEA. After removal of 3 bases from V and 3 bases from J, the junction contained 7 bases not matched to a gene. The CDR3 has 14 residues.

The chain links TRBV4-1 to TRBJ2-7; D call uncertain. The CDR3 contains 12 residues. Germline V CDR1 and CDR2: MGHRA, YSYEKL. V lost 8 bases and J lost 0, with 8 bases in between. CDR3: CASRSHSYEQYF. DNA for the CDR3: TGCGCCAGCCGGAGTCACTCCTACGAGCAGTACTTC.

Here the CDR3 DNA reads TGCGCCAGCAGCCAAGTACAGGGGAACACTGAAGCTTTCTTT. Translating it yields CASSQVQGNTEAFF. The V gene is TRBV4-1, the J gene TRBJ1-1, with D perhaps matching TRBD1 (6 bases). Germline V gives CDR1 MGHRA, CDR2 YSYEKL. The CDR3 extends over 14 amino acids. V dropped 1 base and J dropped 1 base, with 7 bases sitting between them.